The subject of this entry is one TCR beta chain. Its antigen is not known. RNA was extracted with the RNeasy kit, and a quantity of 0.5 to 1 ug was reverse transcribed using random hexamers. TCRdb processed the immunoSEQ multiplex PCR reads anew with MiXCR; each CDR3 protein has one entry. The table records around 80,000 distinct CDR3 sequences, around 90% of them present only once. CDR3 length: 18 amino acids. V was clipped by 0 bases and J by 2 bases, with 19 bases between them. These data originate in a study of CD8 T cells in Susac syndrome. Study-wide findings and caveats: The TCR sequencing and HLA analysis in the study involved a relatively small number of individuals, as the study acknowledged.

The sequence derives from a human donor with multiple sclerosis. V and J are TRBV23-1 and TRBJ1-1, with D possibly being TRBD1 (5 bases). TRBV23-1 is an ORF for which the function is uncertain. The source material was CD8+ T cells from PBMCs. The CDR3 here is CASSQSLILKQVNTEAFF. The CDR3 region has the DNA TGCGCCAGCAGTCAATCGTTAATATTAAAACAGGTCAACACTGAAGCTTTCTTT.